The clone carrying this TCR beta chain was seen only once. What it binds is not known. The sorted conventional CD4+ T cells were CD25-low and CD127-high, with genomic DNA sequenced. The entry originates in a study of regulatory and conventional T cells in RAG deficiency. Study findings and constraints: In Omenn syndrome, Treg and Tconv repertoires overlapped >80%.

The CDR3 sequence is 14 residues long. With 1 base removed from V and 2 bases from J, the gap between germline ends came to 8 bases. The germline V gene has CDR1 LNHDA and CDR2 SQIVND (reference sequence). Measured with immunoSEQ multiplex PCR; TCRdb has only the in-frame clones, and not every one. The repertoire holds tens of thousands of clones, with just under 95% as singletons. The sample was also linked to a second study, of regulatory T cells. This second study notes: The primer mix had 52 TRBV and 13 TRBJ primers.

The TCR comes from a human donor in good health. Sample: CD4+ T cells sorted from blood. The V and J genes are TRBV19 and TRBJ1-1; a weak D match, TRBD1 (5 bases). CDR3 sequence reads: CASSIGQLNTEAFF. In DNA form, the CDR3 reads TGTGCCAGTAGTATAGGACAGCTCAACACTGAAGCTTTCTTT. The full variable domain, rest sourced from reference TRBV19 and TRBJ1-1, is DGGITQSPKYLFRKEGQNVTLSCEQNLNHDAMYWYRQDPGQGLRLIYYSQIVNDFQKGDIAEGYSVSREKKESFPLTVTSAQKNPTAFYLCASSIGQLNTEAFFGQGTRLTVV.